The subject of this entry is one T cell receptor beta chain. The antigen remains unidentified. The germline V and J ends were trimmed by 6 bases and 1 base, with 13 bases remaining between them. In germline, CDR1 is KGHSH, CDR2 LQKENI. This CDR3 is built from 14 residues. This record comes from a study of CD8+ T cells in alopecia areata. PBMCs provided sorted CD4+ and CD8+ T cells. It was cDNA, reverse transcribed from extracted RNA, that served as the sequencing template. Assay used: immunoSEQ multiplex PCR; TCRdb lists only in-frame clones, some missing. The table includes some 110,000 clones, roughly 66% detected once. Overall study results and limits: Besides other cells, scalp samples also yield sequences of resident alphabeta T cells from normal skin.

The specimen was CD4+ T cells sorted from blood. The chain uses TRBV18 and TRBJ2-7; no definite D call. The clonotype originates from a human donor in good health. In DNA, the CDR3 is TGTGCCAGCTCCCTGACAAAGGTTTCCTACGAGCAGTACTTC. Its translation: CASSLTKVSYEQYF. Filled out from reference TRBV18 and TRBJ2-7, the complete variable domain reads NAGVMQNPRHLVRRRGQEARLRCSPMKGHSHVYWYRQLPEEGLKFMVYLQKENIIDESGMPKERFSAEFPKEGPSILRIQQVVRGDSAAYFCASSLTKVSYEQYFGPGTRLTVT.